The clone carrying this T cell receptor (beta chain) was picked up many times. The data derive from a study of early T cells in non-severe SARS-CoV-2 infection. Across the study: Sequencing input comprised bulk RNA from unsorted whole blood; chain pairing was not available.

The library protocol tagged individual cDNA molecules with unique molecular identifiers. MiXCR, run by TCRdb on the 5' RACE reads, gives a single entry per CDR3 protein. The profile shows almost 65,000 distinct CDR3 sequences, 4.9% of them singletons. The CDR3 has 13 amino acids. V lost 5 bases and J lost 4, with 11 bases in between. Germline V gene sequence: CDR1 SEHNR, CDR2 FQNEAQ (reference sequence). This receptor was obtained from an adult who was a healthcare worker with PCR-confirmed SARS-CoV-2 infection or an uninfected control (not recorded which). The chain employs TRBV7-9 and TRBJ1-2, with TRBD1 as a possible D gene (6 bases). The sample was whole blood. The CDR3, as DNA: TGTGCCAGCAGCCCGGACAGCTTCTATGGCTACACCTTC. Residues: CASSPDSFYGYTF.